These 22 T cell receptor beta chains originate from one sample sequenced in a study of blood T cell repertoires in COVID-19. Profiled with immunoSEQ multiplex PCR; TCRdb holds only in-frame clones, not every one. The table records around 280,000 clones, roughly 90% of them present only once. The sequencing sample was made of peripheral blood. Receptors originate from a woman in her 30s with COVID-19, enrolled during active disease.

The CDR3 region is CASGTGIQPQHF. Here the CDR3 DNA reads TGTGCCAGTGGGACAGGGATTCAGCCCCAGCATTTT. V and J are TRBV19 and TRBJ1-5; the match to TRBD1 covers 9 bases. Germline trimming cut 8 bases from V and 6 bases from J; bases unmatched to any gene: 2. The CDR3 has 12 amino acids. CDR1 is LNHDA and CDR2 is SQIVND in the germline V gene (reference sequence).

The chain employs TRBV7-9 and TRBJ2-7, with D perhaps matching TRBD2 (7 bases). Trimming shortened V by 5 bases and J by 2 bases, and 16 bases separated the two germline ends. The germline V gene has CDR1 SEHNR and CDR2 FQNEAQ (reference sequence). This CDR3 is built from 15 residues. The CDR3 DNA reads as TGTGCCAGCAGCCCCACGGGGGGCTCTGCCTACGAGCAGTACTTC. Its translation: CASSPTGGSAYEQYF.

The chain combines TRBV4-1 with TRBJ1-2; possibly TRBD1 for D (6 bases). Trimming stripped 5 bases from V and 2 bases from J, with 12 bases between. Germline assignment: CDR1 MGHRA and CDR2 YSYEKL. The CDR3 has 14 residues. In DNA form, the CDR3 reads TGCGCCAGCAGCAGGGGGAGGGGCAACTATGGCTACACCTTC. It codes for CASSRGRGNYGYTF.

The chain carries TRBV19 and TRBJ1-5; TRBD1 matches at 9 bases. The CDR3 sequence is 18 residues long. The germline CDR1 and CDR2 sequences are LNHDA and SQIVND (reference sequence). Trimming cost V 7 bases and J 2 bases; bases outside gene matches: 15. CDR3 sequence: CASTPPDRGIAGNQPQHF. For the CDR3, the DNA is TGTGCCAGTACCCCGCCGGACAGGGGAATTGCGGGCAATCAGCCCCAGCATTTT.

The chain recombines TRBV5-4 with TRBJ2-3, with D possibly matching TRBD1 (6 bases). The CDR3 is made up of 14 amino acids. Trimming removed 4 bases from V and 5 bases from J, with 14 bases in between. Germline lookup yields CDR1 SGHNT and CDR2 YYREEE (reference sequence). This CDR3 reads CASSNRQVQDTQYF. Written as DNA, the CDR3 is TGTGCCAGCAGCAATCGACAGGTTCAAGATACGCAGTATTTT.

The rearrangement uses TRBV5-1 and TRBJ1-5; perhaps TRBD1 as D (5 bases). Germline lookup yields CDR1 SGHRS and CDR2 YFSETQ. The V end lost 1 base, the J end lost 7 bases, and 9 bases lay between the germline ends. The CDR3 extends over 13 amino acids. This chain's CDR3 is CASSLSGRQPQHF. In nucleotides, the CDR3 is TGCGCCAGCAGCTTGTCAGGGCGGCAGCCCCAGCATTTT.

The gene calls are TRBV7-2 and TRBJ2-7; possible D gene TRBD1, 5 bases. This CDR3 comprises 13 residues. V lost 4 bases and J lost 7, with 14 bases in between. Germline V gene data show CDR1 as SGHTA and CDR2 as FQGNSA. The CDR3 is CASSSRADREQYF. Here the CDR3 DNA reads TGTGCCAGCAGCTCCAGAGCCGACAGAGAGCAGTACTTC.

The chain combines TRBV27 with TRBJ1-5; D is possibly TRBD1 (6 bases). Trimming took off 1 base at V and 1 base at J, with 8 bases between the two ends. Germline CDR1 and CDR2: MNHEY and SMNVEV (reference sequence). This CDR3 region has 15 residues. The CDR3 spells CASSLYGQSNQPQHF. Written as DNA, the CDR3 is TGTGCCAGCAGTTTATACGGACAGAGCAATCAGCCCCAGCATTTT.

V is TRBV24-1 and J is TRBJ2-1; a weak D match, TRBD2 (6 bases). Germline V lookup: CDR1 KGHDR, CDR2 SFDVKD. The V and J ends lost 12 bases and 5 bases respectively, with 16 bases between them. This CDR3 is built from 13 residues. Written as DNA, the CDR3 is TGTGCCTCGGGGGACCTTGTTAACAATGAGCAGTTCTTC. Its translation is CASGDLVNNEQFF.

The J gene is TRBJ2-6, the V gene TRBV5-1, with 10 nucleotides matching TRBD1. The CDR3 length is 18 residues. Germline CDR1 reads SGHRS; CDR2 reads YFSETQ. V gave up 4 bases and J gave up 0 bases; unmatched junction bases: 7. The CDR3 bases are TGCGCCAGCAGCCCCCGGACAGGGGGGGTCTCTGGGGCCAACGTCCTGACTTTC. It yields the protein CASSPRTGGVSGANVLTF.

This clone was detected only a few times. The chain has TRBV7-2 and TRBJ2-7; D is unclear. There are 14 residues in the CDR3. V lost 1 base to trimming and J lost 0 bases, with 7 bases between them. In germline, CDR1 is SGHTA, CDR2 FQGNSA. This CDR3 reads CASSLGRFSYEQYF. CDR3 DNA: TGTGCCAGCAGCTTAGGGCGGTTCTCCTACGAGCAGTACTTC.

The chain recombines TRBV12-3 or TRBV12-4 with TRBJ1-2; D is undetermined. V lost 3 bases, J lost 2 bases, and 7 bases lay in between. This CDR3 is 13 amino acids long. CDR3 nucleotide sequence: TGTGCCAGCAGTTTCGGTAACAACTATGGCTACACCTTC. Its protein product is CASSFGNNYGYTF.

This clone was counted between two and nine times. This chain connects TRBV6-6 to TRBJ2-2, with a weak D call TRBD2 (6 bases). Trimming pared 2 bases from V and 7 bases from J, leaving 11 bases between. The CDR3 consists of 14 residues. Germline CDR1 and CDR2: MNHNY and SVGAGI (reference sequence). CDR3 nucleotides: TGTGCCAGCAGTTACAAACGGGAGTACGGGGAGCTGTTTTTT. Its translation is CASSYKREYGELFF.

The V gene is TRBV6-6, the J gene TRBJ1-1; D gene unclear. With 0 bases removed from V and 1 base from J, the gap between germline ends came to 6 bases. The CDR3 has 14 amino acids. Germline loops: CDR1 MNHNY, CDR2 SVGAGI (reference sequence). This CDR3 is CASSYSPRNTEAFF. CDR3 sequence (DNA): TGTGCCAGCAGTTACTCCCCCCGGAACACTGAAGCTTTCTTT.

This chain uses TRBV7-2 with TRBJ1-1; D gene unclear. Trimming took off 3 bases at V and 1 base at J, with 9 bases between the two ends. The CDR3 spans 14 residues. CDR1 SGHTA and CDR2 FQGNSA come from the germline V gene. The CDR3 sequence is CASSLTWSNTEAFF. Here the CDR3 DNA reads TGTGCCAGCAGCTTGACTTGGTCGAACACTGAAGCTTTCTTT.

J is TRBJ1-5 and V is TRBV10-3; tentative D call: TRBD1 (6 bases). CDR3 size: 15 residues. Per germline, CDR1 ENHRY and CDR2 SYGVKD. V was clipped by 3 bases and J by 7 bases, with 16 bases between them. The CDR3 reads CAISDGPGTQQPQHF. In DNA form, the CDR3 reads TGTGCCATCAGTGACGGTCCGGGGACACAACAGCCCCAGCATTTT.

The chain carries TRBV5-1 and TRBJ2-7, with 8 bases aligning to TRBD1. The V and J ends lost 1 base and 3 bases, in that order; junction bases with no gene match: 6. CDR1 is SGHRS and CDR2 is YFSETQ in the germline V gene. The CDR3 is made up of 15 amino acids. The CDR3 coding sequence is TGCGCCAGCAGCTTGCGGACAGGGCCCCTCTACGAGCAGTACTTC. It specifies CASSLRTGPLYEQYF.

This chain connects TRBV10-3 to TRBJ2-6, with 10 bases matching TRBD1. The CDR3 loop spans 16 amino acids. V shed 5 bases, J shed 2 bases, and the junction held 3 bases outside the gene matches. CDR1 is ENHRY and CDR2 is SYGVKD in the germline V gene. The CDR3 reads CAISSGTGAGANVLTF. CDR3 bases: TGTGCCATCAGTTCCGGGACAGGGGCTGGGGCCAACGTCCTGACTTTC.

The rearrangement joins TRBV4-1 to TRBJ2-7; 9 bases agree with TRBD1. CDR3 length: 16 amino acids. V dropped 1 base and J dropped 5; count of bases not matched to a gene: 9. Germline CDR1 reads MGHRA; CDR2 reads YSYEKL. CDR3 nucleotides: TGCGCCAGCAGCCAAGGGTGGGACAGGGATTACGACGAGCAGTACTTC. It translates to CASSQGWDRDYDEQYF.

This chain uses TRBV10-3 with TRBJ1-4; 10 bases are a match to TRBD1. Losses at the gene ends were 10 bases for V and 6 bases for J; bases not matched to a gene: 2. The CDR3 spans 12 residues. The germline V gene has CDR1 ENHRY and CDR2 SYGVKD. The CDR3 DNA follows: TGTGCCACCGGACAGGGGGATGAAAAACTGTTTTTT. Its protein is CATGQGDEKLFF.

This chain connects TRBV9 to TRBJ2-1; D is perhaps TRBD2 (5 bases). The CDR3 has 14 amino acids. Germline CDR1 is SGDLS and CDR2 is YYNGEE. Trimming left V 0 bases short and J 8 bases short, with 12 bases between. The CDR3 protein is CASSVGPSGDEQFF. The CDR3 coding sequence is TGTGCCAGCAGCGTAGGACCCAGCGGCGATGAGCAGTTCTTC.

V is TRBV29-1 and J is TRBJ2-3; 8 bases are a match to TRBD1. The CDR3 runs 14 residues. Trimming cost V 7 bases and J 0 bases; bases outside gene matches: 6. Germline V gives CDR1 SQVTM, CDR2 ANQGSEA. In DNA form, the CDR3 reads TGCAGCGCTCGGACAGGGAGTAGCACAGATACGCAGTATTTT. It translates to CSARTGSSTDTQYF.